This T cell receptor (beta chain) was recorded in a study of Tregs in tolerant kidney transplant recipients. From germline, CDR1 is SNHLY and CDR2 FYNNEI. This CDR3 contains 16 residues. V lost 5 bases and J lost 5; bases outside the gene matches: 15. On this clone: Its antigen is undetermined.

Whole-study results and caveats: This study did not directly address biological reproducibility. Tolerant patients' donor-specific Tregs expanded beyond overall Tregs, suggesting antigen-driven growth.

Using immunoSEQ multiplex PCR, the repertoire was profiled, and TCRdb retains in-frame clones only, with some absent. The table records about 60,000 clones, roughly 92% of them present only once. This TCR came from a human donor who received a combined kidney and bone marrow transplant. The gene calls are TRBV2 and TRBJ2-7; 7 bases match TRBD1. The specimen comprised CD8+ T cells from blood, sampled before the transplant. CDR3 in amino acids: CASSHLIDRAGNEQYF. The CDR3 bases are TGTGCCAGCAGTCATTTGATAGACAGGGCAGGAAACGAGCAGTACTTC.